This T cell receptor beta chain was obtained from a study of T cell changes during pregnancy in multiple sclerosis. The method was immunoSEQ multiplex PCR; TCRdb's version includes in-frame clones alone and lacks a portion of them. The sample carries tens of thousands of clones, around 90% recorded once. The sample consisted of CD4+ T cells from peripheral blood mononuclear cells, taken in the second trimester of pregnancy. The source is a female donor with multiple sclerosis, enrolled in a pregnancy study.

CDR3 amino acids: CASSFDDRAYNEQFF. CDR3 nucleotide sequence: TGTGCCAGCAGCTTCGACGACAGGGCCTACAATGAGCAGTTCTTC. This chain joins TRBV5-6 and TRBJ2-1; 7 nucleotides line up with TRBD1. The V gene end was trimmed by 2 bases and the J gene end by 2 bases; junction bases not matched to a gene: 4. There are 15 residues in the CDR3. CDR1 SGHDT and CDR2 YYEEEE come from the germline V gene.